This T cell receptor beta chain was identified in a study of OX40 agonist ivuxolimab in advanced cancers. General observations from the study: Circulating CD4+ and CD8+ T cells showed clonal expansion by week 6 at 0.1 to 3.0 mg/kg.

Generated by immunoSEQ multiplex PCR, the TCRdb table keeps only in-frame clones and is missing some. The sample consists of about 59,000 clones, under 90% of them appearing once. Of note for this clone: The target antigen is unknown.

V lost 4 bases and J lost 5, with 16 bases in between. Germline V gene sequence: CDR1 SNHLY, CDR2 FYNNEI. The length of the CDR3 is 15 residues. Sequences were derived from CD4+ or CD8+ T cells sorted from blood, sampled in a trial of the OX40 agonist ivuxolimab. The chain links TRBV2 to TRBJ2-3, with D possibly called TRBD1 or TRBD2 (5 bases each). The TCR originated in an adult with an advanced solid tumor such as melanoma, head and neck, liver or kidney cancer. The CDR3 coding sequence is TGTGCCAGCAGTGTGGGTCGGATTGGGGGAGATACGCAGTATTTT. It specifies CASSVGRIGGDTQYF.